The clone carrying this TCR beta chain has a handful of counts. The data belong to a study of blood T cell repertoires in COVID-19. Methods used by the authors: Estimation of nucleated cell counts was performed using reference gene primer amplification. Sequenced by immunoSEQ multiplex PCR; TCRdb stores in-frame clones only, minus some. That table supplies the V and J calls and clone size; D and trimming were determined from the DNA. This table holds about 410,000 clones, about 91% found once. The Seattle site enrolled patients during active infection and followed them longitudinally. The sample comprised peripheral blood. This clonotype was sampled from a woman aged 40 to 49 with COVID-19, enrolled during active disease.

CDR3 in amino acids: CASSLRTGNSPLHF. In nucleotides, the CDR3 is TGTGCCAGCAGCCTTAGGACGGGGAATTCACCCCTCCACTTT. V and J are TRBV5-8 and TRBJ1-6; no clear D gene. Trimming took off 4 bases at V and 7 bases at J, with 12 bases between the two ends. The CDR3 is 14 residues long. Per germline, CDR1 SGHTS and CDR2 YDEGEE.